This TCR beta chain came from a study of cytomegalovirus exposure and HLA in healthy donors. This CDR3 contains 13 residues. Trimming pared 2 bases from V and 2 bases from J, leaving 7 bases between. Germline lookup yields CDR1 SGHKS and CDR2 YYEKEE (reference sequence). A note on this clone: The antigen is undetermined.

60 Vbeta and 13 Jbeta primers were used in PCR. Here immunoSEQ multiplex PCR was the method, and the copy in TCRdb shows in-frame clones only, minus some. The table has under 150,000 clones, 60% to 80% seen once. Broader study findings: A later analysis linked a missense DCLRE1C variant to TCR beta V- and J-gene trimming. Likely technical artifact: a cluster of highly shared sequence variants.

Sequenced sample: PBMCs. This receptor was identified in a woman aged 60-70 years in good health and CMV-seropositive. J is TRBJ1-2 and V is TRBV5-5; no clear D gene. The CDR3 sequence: CASSLSGNYGYTF. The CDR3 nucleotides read TGTGCCAGCAGCTTATCGGGGAACTATGGCTACACCTTC.